A single T cell receptor beta chain is shown here with its context. Its target is not known. The sample belongs to a study of T-cell reconstitution after alpha-beta-depleted transplantation in children. Study observations and caveats: Newly made T cells mostly supplied T-cell counts and diversity one year after transplant. From surviving recipient T cells and thymic progenitors came the high day-60 TCRbeta diversity observed in some patients. By about two months after transplant, alpha-beta T cells reportedly arose from several hundred graft clones that had expanded.

Germline V gene lookup returns CDR1 DFQATT and CDR2 SNEGSKA (reference sequence). Trimming cost V 4 bases and J 4 bases, with 17 bases left between them. The CDR3 is 15 residues long. Unique molecular identifiers were used to barcode this TCRbeta library. TCRdb fed the PCR reads into MiXCR, producing one record per CDR3 protein. The sample includes around 600,000 distinct CDR3 sequences, roughly 23% of them seen just once. The chain uses TRBV20-1 and TRBJ1-5, with D unresolved. The sample here was PBMCs, mostly from graft donor cells, taken 360 days after TCRalphabeta/CD19-depleted stem cell transplant. This TCR came from a boy less than two years old who had a stem cell transplant for acute myeloid leukemia, so the T cells may come from the graft donor. The CDR3 loop reads CSAKALDSGNQPQHF. The CDR3 coding sequence is TGCAGTGCTAAAGCCCTGGATTCCGGGAATCAGCCCCAGCATTTT.